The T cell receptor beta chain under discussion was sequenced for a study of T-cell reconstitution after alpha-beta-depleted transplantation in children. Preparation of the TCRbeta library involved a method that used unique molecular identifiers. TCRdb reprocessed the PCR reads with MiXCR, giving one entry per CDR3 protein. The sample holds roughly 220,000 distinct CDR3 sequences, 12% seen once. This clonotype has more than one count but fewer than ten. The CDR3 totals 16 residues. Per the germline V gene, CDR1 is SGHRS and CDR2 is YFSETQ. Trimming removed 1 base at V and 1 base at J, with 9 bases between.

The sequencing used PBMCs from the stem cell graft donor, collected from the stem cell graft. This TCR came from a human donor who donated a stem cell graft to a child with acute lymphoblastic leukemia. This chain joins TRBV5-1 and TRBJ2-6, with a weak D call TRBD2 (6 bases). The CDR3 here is CASSLKRASGANVLTF. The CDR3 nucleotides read TGCGCCAGCAGCTTGAAGCGGGCTTCTGGGGCCAACGTCCTGACTTTC.